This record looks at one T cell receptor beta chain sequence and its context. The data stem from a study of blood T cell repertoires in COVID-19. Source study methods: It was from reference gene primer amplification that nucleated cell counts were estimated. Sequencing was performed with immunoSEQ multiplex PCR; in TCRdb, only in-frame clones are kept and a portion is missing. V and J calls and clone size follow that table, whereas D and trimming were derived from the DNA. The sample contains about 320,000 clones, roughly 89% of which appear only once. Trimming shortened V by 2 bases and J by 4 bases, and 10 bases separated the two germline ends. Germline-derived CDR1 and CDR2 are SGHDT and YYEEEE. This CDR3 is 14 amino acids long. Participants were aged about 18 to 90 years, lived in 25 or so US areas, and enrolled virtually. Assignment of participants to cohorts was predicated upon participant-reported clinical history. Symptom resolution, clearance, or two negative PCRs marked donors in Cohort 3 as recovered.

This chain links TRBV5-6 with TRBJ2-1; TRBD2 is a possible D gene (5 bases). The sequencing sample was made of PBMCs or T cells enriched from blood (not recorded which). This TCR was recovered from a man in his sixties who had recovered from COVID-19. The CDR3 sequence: CASSFPAAYNEQFF. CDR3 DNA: TGTGCCAGCAGCTTTCCAGCGGCTTACAATGAGCAGTTCTTC.